The clone carrying this T cell receptor beta chain came up many times. What it binds is unknown. These data belong to a study of early T cells in non-severe SARS-CoV-2 infection. Study background: Sequencing of unsorted whole blood was done on bulk RNA, leaving chains unpaired.

The study's findings and limits: Database matching using VDJdb favored anti-spike CD8 responses, with private and CD4 specificities left missing.

Unique molecular identifiers tagged individual cDNA molecules. One entry per CDR3 protein, called by TCRdb with MiXCR from the 5' RACE reads. The table has about 27,000 distinct CDR3 sequences, about 4% seen once. The CDR3 is 15 residues long. V lost 0 bases, J lost 2 bases, and 1 base stayed unmatched. Germline V lookup: CDR1 SGDLS, CDR2 YYNGEE. Sequenced sample: whole blood. V is TRBV9 and J is TRBJ2-2; 7 nucleotides align to TRBD2. This TCR was sampled from an adult who was a healthcare worker with PCR-confirmed SARS-CoV-2 infection or an uninfected control (not recorded which). CDR3 bases: TGTGCCAGCAGCGTAGAAGCGGGAAACACCGGGGAGCTGTTTTTT. It translates to CASSVEAGNTGELFF.